Following are 29 T cell receptor beta chains from one sample sequenced in a study of human T cells and chemical hapten exposure. Time point described: pre-sensitization, week 0. Documented treatment: therapeutic diphenylcyclopropenone sensitization with weekly scalp DPC. TCRdb recomputed calls from the RACE reads with MiXCR, one row per CDR3 protein. The table shows 200,000 to 300,000 distinct CDR3 sequences, with 8.6% occurring only once. Source: whole blood, taken in connection with sensitization to the hapten diphenylcyclopropenone (DPC). The receptor set was obtained from a woman aged 40 to 50 with alopecia areata. Some clones in this sample may be carry-over from other donors' samples.

The chain links TRBV6-6 to TRBJ1-5; 9 bases line up with TRBD1. The junction had 6 bases not matched to a gene; V was cut back by 2 bases and J by 7 bases. The CDR3 consists of 15 residues. Germline CDR1 and CDR2: MNHNY and SVGAGI (reference sequence). The CDR3: CASSYLGQGKQPQHF. The CDR3, as DNA: TGTGCCAGCAGTTACCTGGGACAGGGTAAACAGCCCCAGCATTTT.

This clonotype was counted only a few times. The chain links TRBV5-1 to TRBJ2-3; possibly TRBD1 or TRBD2 for D (6 bases each). This CDR3 contains 15 residues. The germline gives CDR1 SGHRS, CDR2 YFSETQ. V shed 8 bases and J shed 2 bases, with 18 bases lying between them. The CDR3 nucleotides are TGCGCCAGTATATCATCCGGGGGCTCCACAGATACGCAGTATTTT. This sequence encodes CASISSGGSTDTQYF. Combining the CDR3 with reference TRBV5-1 and TRBJ2-3 gives the whole variable domain KAGVTQTPRYLIKTRGQQVTLSCSPISGHRSVSWYQQTPGQGLQFLFEYFSETQRNKGNFPGRFSGRQFSNSRSEMNVSTLELGDSALYLCASISSGGSTDTQYFGPGTRLTVL.

At least ten counts were recorded for this clonotype. The chain is built from TRBV7-2 and TRBJ1-1; the D is unclear. The CDR3 covers 12 residues. The V and J ends lost 9 bases and 6 bases respectively, with 14 bases between them. Per germline, CDR1 SGHTA and CDR2 FQGNSA. The CDR3 sequence is CASSPPLAEAFF. Here the CDR3 DNA reads TGTGCCAGTAGCCCCCCGCTGGCTGAAGCTTTCTTT.

This clonotype has ten or more counts. This rearrangement joins TRBV11-2 to TRBJ2-2; no definite D call. V dropped 3 bases and J dropped 6 bases, with 11 bases sitting between them. The germline V gene encodes CDR1 SGHAT and CDR2 FQNNGV. The CDR3 contains 14 residues. This chain's CDR3 is CASSLSVASGELFF. The CDR3 DNA is TGTGCCAGCAGCTTGAGTGTAGCTTCCGGGGAGCTGTTTTTT. The variable domain in full, with the rest retrieved from reference TRBV11-2 and TRBJ2-2, is EAGVAQSPRYKIIEKRQSVAFWCNPISGHATLYWYQQILGQGPKLLIQFQNNGVVDDSQLPKDRFSAERLKGVDSTLKIQPAKLEDSAVYLCASSLSVASGELFFGEGSRLTVL.

In this sample, this clonotype turned up a few times. J is TRBJ2-7 and V is TRBV4-1, with a possible D match to TRBD1 (6 bases). The V gene lost 5 bases and the J gene lost 3 bases, with 17 bases spanning the gap. CDR3 length: 15 residues. Germline V lookup: CDR1 MGHRA, CDR2 YSYEKL. CDR3 sequence reads: CASSFMPGTYYEQYF. The CDR3 DNA follows: TGCGCCAGCAGCTTTATGCCCGGGACATACTACGAGCAGTACTTC.

V gene TRBV27 combines with J gene TRBJ2-4, with D possibly matching TRBD1 (6 bases). Trimming pared 2 bases from V and 6 bases from J, leaving 14 bases between. Germline CDR1 is MNHEY and CDR2 is SMNVEV (reference sequence). The CDR3 has 15 residues. The CDR3 loop reads CASSLTRGWGNIQYF. The CDR3 nucleotides are TGTGCCAGCAGTTTAACCAGGGGCTGGGGAAACATTCAGTACTTC.

This clonotype was detected a few times. The chain joins TRBV28 to TRBJ2-7, with a possible D match to TRBD1 (6 bases). The CDR3 covers 14 residues. Germline V gene lookup returns CDR1 MDHEN and CDR2 SYDVKM. The V and J ends lost 4 bases and 2 bases respectively, with 12 bases between them. The CDR3 sequence: CASSSGTPPYEQYF. CDR3 coding DNA: TGTGCCAGCAGTTCCGGGACACCCCCCTACGAGCAGTACTTC.

This clonotype was found a few times. The rearrangement links TRBV18 to TRBJ2-7, with TRBD1 matching over 7 bases. Unmatched junction bases numbered 9, after V lost 0 bases and J lost 7 bases. This CDR3 has 15 amino acids. CDR1 is KGHSH and CDR2 is LQKENI in the germline V gene. The CDR3 DNA reads TGTGCCAGCTCACCACCGGGGACAGTCTGGAGGGAGCAGTACTTC. This gives the protein CASSPPGTVWREQYF.

This clonotype turned up a few times. V and J are TRBV12-3 or TRBV12-4 and TRBJ1-1; the match to TRBD1 covers 10 bases. The CDR3 is made up of 10 amino acids. Trimming removed 8 bases from V and 10 bases from J; junction bases left unmatched: 1. The CDR3 DNA follows: TGTGCCAGCGGGGACAGGGGAGCTTTCTTT. Protein: CASGDRGAFF.

This clonotype was counted only a few times. The V gene is TRBV6-2 or TRBV6-3, the J gene TRBJ1-1; D uncertain. Germline CDR1 is MNHEY and CDR2 is SVGEGT. Trimming removed 2 bases at V and 4 bases at J, with 11 bases between. This CDR3 region has 14 residues. The CDR3 nucleotides are TGTGCCAGCAGTTACCACGGGGAGGGCACTGAAGCTTTCTTT. Translated: CASSYHGEGTEAFF.

This clonotype was counted at least ten times. This chain connects TRBV2 to TRBJ1-5; 7 bases fit TRBD1. The germline V gene encodes CDR1 SNHLY and CDR2 FYNNEI. This CDR3 has 16 residues. Unmatched junction bases numbered 13, after V lost 6 bases and J lost 5 bases. CDR3 nucleotide sequence: TGTGCCAGCAGGGGACCCCGAGGGCAGGGGGATCAGCCCCAGCATTTT. Encoded protein: CASRGPRGQGDQPQHF.

The J gene is TRBJ2-7, the V gene TRBV15; D uncertain. CDR1 and CDR2 from the germline V gene are LNHNV and YYDKDF (reference sequence). Trimming pared 0 bases from V and 3 bases from J, leaving 6 bases between. The length of the CDR3 is 13 residues. The CDR3 coding sequence is TGTGCCACCAGCAGAGACGAGAACTACGAGCAGTACTTC. Its translation is CATSRDENYEQYF.

Only a few counts were recorded for this clonotype. The chain couples TRBV5-1 to TRBJ1-5; D is unresolved. Germline CDR1 reads SGHRS; CDR2 reads YFSETQ. The V end lost 0 bases, the J end lost 2 bases, and 9 bases lay between the germline ends. The CDR3 length is 15 residues. The CDR3 DNA follows: TGCGCCAGCAGCTTGGGAATGGGTGGCAATCAGCCCCAGCATTTT. Its translation: CASSLGMGGNQPQHF.

Turning to this clonotype: This may be a read error: a much more frequent sequence differs by one nucleotide. V usage is TRBV28 and J usage is TRBJ2-7; no definite D call. V was trimmed by 3 bases and J by 0 bases, leaving 6 bases between them. From germline, CDR1 is MDHEN and CDR2 SYDVKM. The CDR3 sequence is 13 residues long. Here the CDR3 DNA reads TGTGCCAGCAGTTTTCACAGCTCCTACGAGCAGTACTTC. Protein product: CASSFHSSYEQYF.

The chain uses TRBV9 and TRBJ1-2, with D uncertain. Germline CDR1 is SGDLS and CDR2 is YYNGEE. Between the trimmed V and J ends, which lost 3 bases and 8 bases, there was a span of 17 bases. The CDR3 covers 14 residues. This chain's CDR3 is CASSGKGVSSGYTF. The DNA for the CDR3 is TGTGCCAGCAGCGGAAAGGGAGTTAGCTCGGGCTACACCTTC. The variable domain in full, completed from reference TRBV9 and TRBJ1-2, reads DSGVTQTPKHLITATGQRVTLRCSPRSGDLSVYWYQQSLDQGLQFLIQYYNGEERAKGNILERFSAQQFPDLHSELNLSSLELGDSALYFCASSGKGVSSGYTFGSGTRLTVV.

This clonotype was counted only a few times. The V gene is TRBV4-3, the J gene TRBJ1-5; D uncertain. The CDR3 sequence is 14 residues long. The V gene's germline CDR1 is LGHNA and CDR2 YSLEER. Trimming left V 1 base short and J 3 bases short, with 7 bases between. The DNA for the CDR3 is TGCGCCAGCAGCCAAGGACTCAACAATCAGCCCCAGCATTTT. Translation gives CASSQGLNNQPQHF.

This chain connects TRBV9 to TRBJ1-3; 7 nucleotides line up with TRBD1. Looked up from germline, CDR1 is SGDLS and CDR2 is YYNGEE. The CDR3 length is 18 residues. The V gene end was trimmed by 4 bases and the J gene end by 0 bases; junction bases not matched to a gene: 13. The CDR3 spells CASSHNLVQGTSGNTIYF. The CDR3 DNA follows: TGTGCCAGCAGCCATAACTTAGTACAGGGGACCTCTGGAAACACCATATATTTT.

The sample holds many counts of this clonotype. The chain recombines TRBV5-1 with TRBJ1-6; D gene ambiguous. CDR1 is SGHRS and CDR2 is YFSETQ in the germline V gene. This CDR3 comprises 14 residues. The V end lost 4 bases, the J end lost 9 bases, and 14 bases lay between the germline ends. The chain's CDR3 is CASSPESGSSPLHF. Written as DNA, the CDR3 is TGCGCCAGCAGCCCCGAATCCGGTAGTTCACCCCTCCACTTT.

The chain links TRBV11-2 to TRBJ1-2, with a tentative D call TRBD1 (5 bases). Per germline, CDR1 SGHAT and CDR2 FQNNGV. Trimming removed 2 bases from V and 8 bases from J, with 15 bases in between. The CDR3 contains 14 residues. The CDR3 reads CASSLYWGRNGYTF. The CDR3 DNA reads as TGTGCCAGCAGCTTATATTGGGGGAGGAACGGCTACACCTTC.

This clonotype was detected many times. The gene calls are TRBV6-5 and TRBJ2-7; D might be TRBD1 (7 bases). V was cut by 6 bases and J by 7 bases, with 19 bases left in between. The CDR3 length is 14 residues. Germline CDR1 MNHEY, CDR2 SVGAGI. The CDR3 protein is CASSNNQGGQEQYF. The CDR3 nucleotides read TGTGCCAGCAGCAACAACCAGGGGGGACAGGAGCAGTACTTC.

Ten or more counts support this clonotype. For the CDR3, the DNA is TGTGCCAGCAGTGACGGGGGGGTAGCGGGAGGACCAGAGACCCAGTACTTC. Its translation is CASSDGGVAGGPETQYF. The genes are TRBV6-4 and TRBJ2-5, with 10 bases that match TRBD2. The CDR3 sequence is 17 residues long. The junction had 10 bases not matched to a gene; V was cut back by 2 bases and J by 4 bases. Germline V gives CDR1 MRHNA, CDR2 SNTAGT.

The table lists this clonotype with a few counts. The rearrangement joins TRBV5-4 to TRBJ2-3; 9 bases fit TRBD2. The J segment lost 3 bases and the V segment lost 1 base, leaving 3 bases of the junction unmatched. There are 15 residues in the CDR3. Germline V gene lookup returns CDR1 SGHNT and CDR2 YYREEE (reference sequence). Written as DNA, the CDR3 is TGTGCCAGCAGCTTGAGCGGGAGGAATACAGATACGCAGTATTTT. Amino acids: CASSLSGRNTDTQYF.

This clonotype was seen more than once but under ten times. The rearrangement joins TRBV27 to TRBJ1-2; 8 positions agree with TRBD1. The CDR3 is made up of 15 amino acids. The germline V gene encodes CDR1 MNHEY and CDR2 SMNVEV (reference sequence). J lost 3 bases, V lost 5 bases, and 8 bases had no gene match. This CDR3 reads CASSARTGIYYGYTF. CDR3 sequence (DNA): TGTGCCAGCAGTGCGAGGACAGGGATCTACTATGGCTACACCTTC.

This chain links TRBV5-1 with TRBJ2-2; TRBD1 aligns across 9 bases. CDR3 size: 16 residues. The V and J ends lost 4 bases and 3 bases, in that order; junction bases with no gene match: 7. Germline CDR1 is SGHRS and CDR2 is YFSETQ. DNA of the CDR3: TGCGCCAGCAGCCCTCGGACAGGGGCTGACACCGGGGAGCTGTTTTTT. This sequence encodes CASSPRTGADTGELFF.

This clonotype turned up a few times. This chain joins TRBV5-1 and TRBJ1-1, with TRBD1 matching 7 bases. Germline CDR1 SGHRS, CDR2 YFSETQ. This CDR3 comprises 15 residues. Losses at the gene ends were 0 bases for V and 3 bases for J; bases not matched to a gene: 5. The CDR3 loop reads CASSLEGGLDTEAFF. The CDR3 nucleotides are TGCGCCAGCAGCTTGGAAGGGGGCCTGGACACTGAAGCTTTCTTT.

The chain's CDR3 is CASSLDRSQEKLFF. In DNA, the CDR3 is TGTGCCAGCAGCCTGGACAGGTCTCAAGAAAAACTGTTTTTT. This chain connects TRBV7-8 to TRBJ1-4; 7 bases match TRBD1. J was trimmed by 8 bases and V by 5 bases; bases with no gene match: 8. Germline V gene lookup returns CDR1 SGHVS and CDR2 FQNEAQ. The CDR3 has 14 amino acids.

This chain uses TRBV7-2 with TRBJ1-6; D not certain. Germline CDR1 is SGHTA and CDR2 is FQGNSA. Trimming stripped 3 bases from V and 7 bases from J, with 10 bases between. This CDR3 contains 14 residues. As DNA, the CDR3 is TGTGCCAGCAGCTTCGGCCCACAAAATTCACCCCTCCACTTT. As protein: CASSFGPQNSPLHF.

The genes are TRBV7-6 and TRBJ2-3; maybe TRBD2 (6 bases). V was pared by 4 bases and J by 0 bases, with 20 bases between. CDR3 length: 18 amino acids. Germline CDR1 reads SGHVS; CDR2 reads FNYEAQ. The CDR3 is CASSSSWGGGVSTDTQYF. The CDR3 DNA sequence: TGTGCCAGCAGCTCCAGCTGGGGCGGCGGGGTGAGCACAGATACGCAGTATTTT.

The chain is built from TRBV28 and TRBJ2-7; maybe TRBD2 (6 bases). The CDR3 loop spans 15 amino acids. Germline CDR1 is MDHEN and CDR2 is SYDVKM. Trimming removed 7 bases from V and 3 bases from J, with 19 bases in between. DNA of the CDR3: TGTGCCAGCACCGAGGGGAGCCTTAGCGGCTACGAGCAGTACTTC. As protein: CASTEGSLSGYEQYF.